Many counts were recorded for the clone carrying this TCR beta chain. The antigen remains undetermined. At least 6 micrograms of total RNA were extracted per sample. The data stem from a study of blood T cells in healthy people across ages. Turning to the study itself: Template switching retrieved approximately one barcoded beta molecule for each two T cells.

The study's findings and limits: More naive CD4+ cells and higher diversity marked long-lived donors relative to aged donors.

Germline assignment: CDR1 SQVTM and CDR2 ANQGSEA. Trimming left V 6 bases short and J 4 bases short, with 13 bases between. The CDR3 sequence is 12 residues long. PCR was performed a second time for about 7 to 12 cycles using a sample-barcoded 5' primer and a J-beta primer mix. Each cDNA molecule was tagged by a template-switch adaptor that had 12 random nucleotides. In TCRdb, the 5' RACE reads were re-called with MiXCR into one record per CDR3 protein. The table has fewer than 900,000 distinct CDR3 sequences, about 40% seen once. Sequenced sample: blood. This TCR was sampled from a woman in her fifties or sixties in good health. The chain uses TRBV29-1 and TRBJ2-7; D perhaps matches TRBD2 (5 bases). The CDR3 DNA follows: TGCAGCGTGGGAGACCGACCATACGAGCAGTACTTC. Its translation: CSVGDRPYEQYF.